This TCR beta chain was recorded in a study of radiotherapy plus CTLA-4 blockade in lung cancer. Only in-frame clones appear in the TCRdb table, and some are missing; sequencing was by immunoSEQ multiplex PCR. Of over 14,000 clones listed, 72% are singletons. Findings and limits, study-wide: In blood, TCR clones derived from the tumor expanded after radiotherapy plus ipilimumab.

As concerns this clone: Its antigen is still unknown.

The CDR3 covers 17 residues. The J segment lost 2 bases and the V segment lost 0 bases, leaving 6 bases of the junction unmatched. Germline assignment: CDR1 MNHEY and CDR2 SMNVEV (reference sequence). This TCR was sampled from a human donor with non-small cell lung cancer whose response to radiotherapy plus ipilimumab could not be evaluated. This chain connects TRBV27 to TRBJ2-7; 11 bases are shared with TRBD1. This specimen was peripheral blood, taken from a patient treated with radiotherapy plus ipilimumab. The CDR3 DNA reads as TGTGCCAGCAGTTTATCCGCCCCGGGACAGGGGGCCTACGAGCAGTACGTC. Protein: CASSLSAPGQGAYEQYV.